These 32 T cell receptor beta chains came from one sample sequenced in a study of blood T cell repertoires in COVID-19. The assay was immunoSEQ multiplex PCR, and TCRdb's table has in-frame clones only and misses some. Of about 400,000 clones in the sample, more than 70% were seen once. Sequenced input: PBMCs or T cells enriched from blood (not recorded which). The receptors were sampled from a man aged 35 to 55 in a cohort exposed to, infected with or recovered from COVID-19 (not recorded which).

This clone was counted a few times. This chain joins TRBV28 and TRBJ1-2, with D maybe TRBD1 (5 bases). V shed 5 bases and J shed 4 bases, with 17 bases lying between them. Germline values: CDR1 MDHEN, CDR2 SYDVKM. This CDR3 has 15 residues. This chain's CDR3 is CASSPPDKTTYGYTF. The CDR3 DNA follows: TGTGCCAGCAGTCCCCCGGACAAGACCACCTATGGCTACACCTTC.

The chain combines TRBV6-5 with TRBJ2-7, with D maybe TRBD1 (6 bases). The CDR3 length is 16 residues. Between the trimmed V and J ends, which lost 0 bases and 0 bases, there was a span of 12 bases. The germline gives CDR1 MNHEY, CDR2 SVGAGI. The CDR3 loop reads CASSYSTSRGSYEQYF. Written as DNA, the CDR3 is TGTGCCAGCAGTTACTCAACTTCCAGGGGCTCCTACGAGCAGTACTTC.

CDR3 nucleotide sequence: TGTGCCAGCAGATGGACAGGGGCCTCTTCTGGCTACACCTTC. Translated: CASRWTGASSGYTF. J is TRBJ1-2 and V is TRBV27; 9 positions agree with TRBD1. The germline V gene has CDR1 MNHEY and CDR2 SMNVEV (reference sequence). The CDR3 loop spans 14 amino acids. V shed 6 bases, J shed 7 bases, and the junction held 9 bases outside the gene matches.

The V gene is TRBV25-1, the J gene TRBJ2-3, with D perhaps TRBD2 (5 bases). Looked up from germline, CDR1 is MGHDK and CDR2 is SYGVNS. V lost 0 bases to trimming and J lost 4 bases, with 11 bases between them. The CDR3 is made up of 15 amino acids. CDR3: CASSEYVGEADTQYF. CDR3 sequence (DNA): TGTGCCAGCAGTGAATATGTGGGAGAGGCAGATACGCAGTATTTT.

This clone was seen once. The chain employs TRBV28 and TRBJ2-7, with D possibly being TRBD1 (5 bases). This CDR3 comprises 13 residues. The germline V gene has CDR1 MDHEN and CDR2 SYDVKM. V gave up 6 bases and J gave up 0 bases, with 9 bases separating them. The CDR3 reads CASRRGHSYEQYF. CDR3 coding DNA: TGTGCCAGCAGGAGAGGACACTCCTACGAGCAGTACTTC.

V gene TRBV19 combines with J gene TRBJ1-2; 7 nucleotides match TRBD1. The germline V gene encodes CDR1 LNHDA and CDR2 SQIVND (reference sequence). V lost 7 bases, J lost 5 bases, and 10 bases stayed unmatched. CDR3 size: 14 residues. For the CDR3, the DNA is TGTGCCAGTAACCCCAGGGGGTCACGATATGGCTACACCTTC. Translated: CASNPRGSRYGYTF.

The V gene is TRBV5-1, the J gene TRBJ2-2; 9 bases line up with TRBD1. The CDR3 has 14 amino acids. V shed 7 bases, J shed 3 bases, and the junction held 4 bases outside the gene matches. Germline values: CDR1 SGHRS, CDR2 YFSETQ. This CDR3 reads CASADRGDTGELFF. In nucleotides, the CDR3 is TGCGCCAGCGCGGACAGGGGAGACACCGGGGAGCTGTTTTTT. The entire variable domain, with the rest obtained from reference TRBV5-1 and TRBJ2-2, is as follows: KAGVTQTPRYLIKTRGQQVTLSCSPISGHRSVSWYQQTPGQGLQFLFEYFSETQRNKGNFPGRFSGRQFSNSRSEMNVSTLELGDSALYLCASADRGDTGELFFGEGSRLTVL.

With respect to this clone: The same CDR3 also results from other DNA sequences found in this sample. V usage is TRBV30 and J usage is TRBJ1-5, with D maybe TRBD1 (6 bases). The CDR3 totals 14 residues. Trimming removed 3 bases from V and 1 base from J, with 10 bases in between. From germline, CDR1 is GTSNPN and CDR2 SVGIG (reference sequence). CDR3 sequence: CAWSRGGSNQPQHF. CDR3 bases: TGTGCCTGGAGCAGGGGTGGGAGCAATCAGCCCCAGCATTTT.

The chain has TRBV29-1 and TRBJ2-2; weak D call: TRBD1 (6 bases). From germline, CDR1 is SQVTM and CDR2 ANQGSEA. Trimming removed 4 bases from V and 3 bases from J, with 9 bases in between. The length of the CDR3 is 13 residues. CDR3 in amino acids: CSVGQGYTGELFF. DNA for the CDR3: TGCAGCGTTGGGCAGGGGTACACCGGGGAGCTGTTTTTT.

V and J are TRBV3-1 (or the pseudogene TRBV3-2) and TRBJ2-7; D may be TRBD2 (6 bases). Trimming shortened V by 3 bases and J by 3 bases, and 15 bases separated the two germline ends. CDR1 is LGHDT, CDR2 YNNKEL, per germline (reference sequence). The CDR3 contains 15 residues. The CDR3 is CASSHTGTVLYEQYF. The DNA for the CDR3 is TGTGCCAGCAGCCACACCGGGACTGTCCTCTACGAGCAGTACTTC.

V gene TRBV28 combines with J gene TRBJ2-7, with TRBD2 identical over 12 bases. The CDR3 length is 14 residues. V trimming: 4 bases; J trimming: 7 bases; junction bases outside the gene matches: 5. Per germline, CDR1 MDHEN and CDR2 SYDVKM. CDR3 residues: CASSSGTSGFEQYF. CDR3 nucleotide sequence: TGTGCCAGCAGTTCTGGGACTAGCGGGTTTGAGCAGTACTTC.

V and J are TRBV27 and TRBJ2-7; 7 bases are a match to TRBD1. The J segment lost 1 base and the V segment lost 5 bases, leaving 8 bases of the junction unmatched. CDR3 length: 15 amino acids. In germline, CDR1 is MNHEY, CDR2 SMNVEV (reference sequence). CDR3 region: CASSLSSGGSYEQYF. CDR3 nucleotide sequence: TGTGCCAGCAGTCTTTCCTCAGGGGGATCCTACGAGCAGTACTTC.

The gene calls are TRBV2 and TRBJ2-2; no clear D. Looked up from germline, CDR1 is SNHLY and CDR2 is FYNNEI. The CDR3 is 17 residues long. Trimming took 1 base from V and 0 from J, leaving 12 bases between them. For the CDR3, the DNA is TGTGCCAGCAGTGAAGACAAAACCCACGCGAACACCGGGGAGCTGTTTTTT. Residues: CASSEDKTHANTGELFF.

This clone was seen just once. V gene TRBV4-1 combines with J gene TRBJ2-7, with a weak D call TRBD2 (5 bases). CDR3 length: 15 residues. Trimming shortened V by 8 bases and J by 2 bases, and 19 bases separated the two germline ends. Germline V lookup: CDR1 MGHRA, CDR2 YSYEKL. The CDR3 DNA sequence: TGCGCCAGCGGCCTGAGAAGCGGAAGTGCCTACGAGCAGTACTTC. Residues: CASGLRSGSAYEQYF.

The chain carries TRBV11-2 and TRBJ2-7; 7 nucleotides line up with TRBD2. Losses at the gene ends were 5 bases for V and 5 bases for J; bases not matched to a gene: 15. Germline values: CDR1 SGHAT, CDR2 FQNNGV. The CDR3 has 16 amino acids. The CDR3 nucleotides read TGTGCCAGCAGCGGACGCCTCCGGGCGGGAGTAAACGAGCAGTACTTC. Protein: CASSGRLRAGVNEQYF.

The rearrangement links TRBV24-1 to TRBJ2-1; D possibly corresponds to TRBD1 (6 bases). Trimming left V 3 bases short and J 5 bases short, with 19 bases between. The CDR3 spans 17 residues. Germline assignment: CDR1 KGHDR and CDR2 SFDVKD. The CDR3 DNA is TGTGCCACCAGTGATCCCGCCCTAAAGGACAGAAACAATGAGCAGTTCTTC. As protein: CATSDPALKDRNNEQFF.

The CDR3 bases are TGCGCCAGCAGAACAGGGAGCACGAACACCGGGGAGCTGTTTTTT. It translates to CASRTGSTNTGELFF. The rearrangement links TRBV5-1 to TRBJ2-2; TRBD1 might be the D (6 bases). The V and J ends lost 5 bases and 0 bases respectively, with 11 bases between them. The germline CDR1 and CDR2 sequences are SGHRS and YFSETQ. CDR3 length equals 15 residues.

The rearrangement links TRBV28 to TRBJ2-5, with a possible D match to TRBD2 (5 bases). Germline V gene sequence: CDR1 MDHEN, CDR2 SYDVKM. The V gene lost 1 base and the J gene lost 0 bases, with 9 bases spanning the gap. The CDR3 sequence is 15 residues long. This chain's CDR3 is CASSLSRTYQETQYF. For the CDR3, the DNA is TGTGCCAGCAGTTTATCCCGGACTTACCAAGAGACCCAGTACTTC.

This chain uses TRBV30 with TRBJ1-2, with D maybe TRBD1 (5 bases). V lost 4 bases to trimming and J lost 5 bases, with 20 bases between them. Germline CDR1 GTSNPN, CDR2 SVGIG (reference sequence). The CDR3 spans 15 residues. DNA for the CDR3: TGTGCCTGGAACCAAAAGGAGGGGAATGGTTATGGCTACACCTTC. This encodes CAWNQKEGNGYGYTF.

In DNA form, the CDR3 reads TGTGCCAGCAGCCAAGACAGTGTACATTCACCCCTCCACTTT. It codes for CASSQDSVHSPLHF. This chain links TRBV7-9 with TRBJ1-6; the D gene is possibly TRBD1 (5 bases). V lost 5 bases and J 8 bases, leaving 13 bases between the germline ends. Germline V gives CDR1 SEHNR, CDR2 FQNEAQ (reference sequence). The length of the CDR3 is 14 residues.

This chain connects TRBV2 to TRBJ2-7; weak D call: TRBD2 (5 bases). CDR3 length equals 14 residues. CDR1 SNHLY and CDR2 FYNNEI come from the germline V gene. Trimming stripped 8 bases from V and 0 bases from J, with 14 bases between. The CDR3 region is CASGMSGYSYEQYF. The CDR3 nucleotides read TGTGCCAGCGGGATGAGCGGATACTCCTACGAGCAGTACTTC.

The rearrangement links TRBV7-9 to TRBJ2-7, with 11 bases lining up with TRBD2. J gave up 7 bases and V 3 bases, and 5 bases lay outside the gene matches. CDR3 size: 14 residues. Looked up from germline, CDR1 is SEHNR and CDR2 is FQNEAQ (reference sequence). As DNA, the CDR3 is TGTGCCAGCAGCTTGGGACTAGCGGCCGGGGAGCAGTACTTC. Translated: CASSLGLAAGEQYF.

The chain links TRBV18 to TRBJ1-1; D not certain. Germline-derived CDR1 and CDR2 are KGHSH and LQKENI. V lost 3 bases and J 1 base, leaving 6 bases between the germline ends. This CDR3 region has 13 residues. CDR3 coding DNA: TGTGCCAGCTCACCCTCGGGGAACACTGAAGCTTTCTTT. Translation gives CASSPSGNTEAFF.

This clone was recorded once. V usage is TRBV16 and J usage is TRBJ1-3; D not resolved. Germline lookup yields CDR1 KGHSY and CDR2 FQNENV. V dropped 7 bases and J dropped 2 bases, with 18 bases sitting between them. This CDR3 contains 16 residues. The CDR3: CASTPMEIGAGNTIYF. DNA of the CDR3: TGTGCCAGCACCCCAATGGAGATAGGCGCTGGAAACACCATATATTTT.

A few counts support this clone. The chain links TRBV28 to TRBJ2-7; 9 nucleotides line up with TRBD1. The CDR3 has 14 residues. V shed 5 bases, J shed 6 bases, and the junction held 8 bases outside the gene matches. Germline lookup yields CDR1 MDHEN and CDR2 SYDVKM. In DNA form, the CDR3 reads TGTGCCAGCAGTCTCCGGGACAGGGCGCGCGAGCAGTACTTC. Amino acids: CASSLRDRAREQYF.

The rearrangement joins TRBV10-1 to TRBJ2-2; D not certain. Germline CDR1 and CDR2: WNHNN and SYGVQD (reference sequence). The CDR3 is 14 residues long. Trimming took off 3 bases at V and 2 bases at J, with 7 bases between the two ends. The CDR3 sequence: CASSDPPNTGELFF. CDR3 nucleotide sequence: TGCGCCAGCAGTGACCCCCCAAACACCGGGGAGCTGTTTTTT.

The chain links TRBV6-5 to TRBJ1-4; D is ambiguous. This CDR3 region has 15 residues. V gave up 1 base and J gave up 5 bases, with 11 bases separating them. Germline CDR1 and CDR2: MNHEY and SVGAGI. This CDR3 reads CASSYLATGNEKLFF. CDR3 sequence (DNA): TGTGCCAGCAGTTACTTGGCTACGGGGAATGAAAAACTGTTTTTT.

This rearrangement joins TRBV3-1 (or the pseudogene TRBV3-2) to TRBJ1-3; D uncertain. The CDR3 covers 12 residues. With 4 bases removed from V and 1 base from J, the gap between germline ends came to 2 bases. CDR1 LGHDT and CDR2 YNNKEL come from the germline V gene (reference sequence). The CDR3, as DNA: TGTGCCAGCAGCCCGTCTGGAAACACCATATATTTT. Translating it yields CASSPSGNTIYF.

On this clone itself: This specimen includes other DNA sequences encoding the same CDR3. This chain connects TRBV3-1 (or the pseudogene TRBV3-2) to TRBJ2-5, with 11 bases that match TRBD2. The CDR3 is made up of 16 amino acids. V was pared by 1 base and J by 1 base, with 2 bases of the junction left unmatched. The germline V gene encodes CDR1 LGHDT and CDR2 YNNKEL (reference sequence). CDR3 sequence reads: CASSQALAGGQETQYF. The CDR3 DNA reads as TGTGCCAGCAGCCAAGCCCTAGCGGGAGGCCAAGAGACCCAGTACTTC.

A single count supports this clone. The chain uses TRBV2 and TRBJ2-7; TRBD2 aligns across 10 bases. Germline CDR1 reads SNHLY; CDR2 reads FYNNEI. The CDR3 covers 13 residues. J was trimmed by 2 bases and V by 5 bases; bases with no gene match: 0. The CDR3 nucleotides read TGTGCCAGCAGTAGCGGGGGGGCCTACGAGCAGTACTTC. It specifies CASSSGGAYEQYF.

The chain couples TRBV7-9 to TRBJ2-5; 9 bases line up with TRBD1. The CDR3 is 13 residues long. After removal of 6 bases from V and 4 bases from J, the junction contained 3 bases not matched to a gene. Germline V gene sequence: CDR1 SEHNR, CDR2 FQNEAQ (reference sequence). The CDR3 sequence: CASRGTGLETQYF. CDR3 nucleotides: TGTGCCAGCAGGGGGACAGGGTTAGAGACCCAGTACTTC.

The chain joins TRBV19 to TRBJ2-5; D ambiguous. Trimming shortened V by 5 bases and J by 3 bases, and 7 bases separated the two germline ends. This CDR3 is built from 12 residues. Germline CDR1 reads LNHDA; CDR2 reads SQIVND (reference sequence). The CDR3 spells CASSGRKETQYF. In DNA, the CDR3 is TGTGCCAGTAGTGGCAGAAAAGAGACCCAGTACTTC.